Listed below are T cell receptor beta chains from one sample, sequenced in a study of blood T cell repertoires in COVID-19. The method was immunoSEQ multiplex PCR; TCRdb's version includes in-frame clones alone and lacks a portion of them. Among fewer than 450,000 clones listed, roughly 90% were seen once. Material: PBMCs or T cells enriched from blood (not recorded which). The origin of the receptors is a middle-aged woman with acute COVID-19. Each CDR3 is given without its conserved first and last residue. D genes are given only for firm matches. Clone size is given for some rows only: seen once, a few or many times, or a class if the clone is expanded.

CDR3 protein | V gene | clone size | D gene
ASRAGYEQY | TRBV5-1 | NA | NA
ASSQDRGAQNEKLF | TRBV4-1 | once | NA
ASSQGGGQANEKLF | TRBV4-1 | NA | TRBD1
ASSQYSRALEGYT | TRBV3-1/TRBV3-2 | NA | NA
ASSLELRDRAREAF | TRBV11-2 | once | TRBD1
ASRARGTDYTDTQY | TRBV2 | NA | TRBD1
ASTRDRGNTEAF | TRBV19 | NA | TRBD1
AWATGDNSPLH | TRBV30 | NA | TRBD1
ASSLSGYLSNEKLF | TRBV5-1 | NA | NA
ASSFGVTQETQY | TRBV5-1 | NA | NA
ASRPDRFYSNNEQF | TRBV7-9 | NA | NA
ASSLRGAGYT | TRBV5-4 | NA | NA